The T cell receptor (beta chain) described here comes from a study of CD8+ T cells in alopecia areata. Extracted from the samples, RNA was reverse transcribed into cDNA to serve as the sequencing template. Produced via immunoSEQ multiplex PCR; TCRdb's table is partial and in-frame only. The sample includes 100,000 to 130,000 clones, 55% to 70% of them seen just once. The V end lost 4 bases, the J end lost 0 bases, and 7 bases lay between the germline ends. The length of the CDR3 is 14 residues. CDR1 and CDR2 from the germline V gene are SEHNR and FQNEAQ (reference sequence). This rearrangement joins TRBV7-9 to TRBJ1-5; no clear D. The sequenced sample was NKG2D-low CD8+ T cells sorted from blood. The sequence was obtained from a human donor with alopecia areata. CDR3 sequence reads: CASSSAYSNQPQHF. The CDR3, as DNA: TGTGCCAGCAGCTCCGCATATAGCAATCAGCCCCAGCATTTT. Full variable domain (remainder filled in from reference TRBV7-9 and TRBJ1-5): DTGVSQNPRHKITKRGQNVTFRCDPISEHNRLYWYRQTLGQGPEFLTYFQNEAQLEKSRLLSDRFSAERPKGSFSTLEIQRTEQGDSAMYLCASSSAYSNQPQHFGDGTRLSIL.